This TCR beta chain was obtained from a study of PD-1 blockade in classical Hodgkin lymphoma. Broader study findings: Although disease activity or prior therapy may be involved, causes of the repertoire differences remain undefined.

This CDR3 has 13 amino acids. V was trimmed by 5 bases and J by 4 bases, leaving 11 bases between them. Germline CDR1 and CDR2: SGHVS and FNYEAQ. In every patient, relapse followed autologous stem cell transplantation, while exposure to brentuximab vedotin differed. Profiled with immunoSEQ multiplex PCR; TCRdb holds only in-frame clones, not every one. The sample consists of about 30,000 clones, approximately 70% of them appearing once. Note on this clone: Its target is not known.

The input for sequencing was peripheral blood mononuclear cells (PBMCs), taken before the second cycle of nivolumab. This chain joins TRBV7-6 and TRBJ2-5; D call uncertain. The clonotype comes from a human donor with classical Hodgkin lymphoma. The CDR3 is CASSPLSAETQYF. For the CDR3, the DNA is TGTGCCAGCAGCCCTCTTTCGGCAGAGACCCAGTACTTC.